This T cell receptor (beta chain) was identified in a study of glioma-infiltrating T cells after dendritic cell vaccination. Overall study: The vaccine used monocyte-derived dendritic cells pulsed overnight with autologous tumor lysate. General observations from the study: Higher TCR clonality did not directly relate to longer survival.

A note on this clone: The antigen is undetermined.

Specified time point: after dendritic cell vaccination, including at tumor progression/relapse. Primers: 60 V beta forward and 13 J beta reverse. Repertoires were generated with immunoSEQ multiplex PCR, while TCRdb's copy carries only in-frame clones and drops some. This table holds around 60,000 clones, about nine tenths found once. This clonotype was obtained from a human donor with glioblastoma. The sequencing used blood, collected after dendritic cell vaccination.

The CDR3 loop is CASSSKRTGAGNTIYF. The CDR3 nucleotides read TGTGCCAGCAGTTCCAAGCGGACGGGGGCTGGAAACACCATATATTTT. J is TRBJ1-3 and V is TRBV6-5, with D possibly matching TRBD1 (5 bases). The CDR3 is made up of 16 amino acids. The germline V gene has CDR1 MNHEY and CDR2 SVGAGI. The V end lost 4 bases, the J end lost 2 bases, and 15 bases lay between the germline ends.